A single sample is the source of the 17 T cell receptor beta chains below, sequenced in a study of blood T cell repertoires in COVID-19. Clones were sequenced by immunoSEQ multiplex PCR, and TCRdb holds only the in-frame ones, with some missing. The sample has around 180,000 clones, less than 85% seen once. The material sequenced was PBMCs or T cells enriched from blood (not recorded which). The source is a man in his fifties or sixties who had recovered from COVID-19.

This chain connects TRBV19 to TRBJ1-2; TRBD1 might be the D (6 bases). Germline V gives CDR1 LNHDA, CDR2 SQIVND (reference sequence). V lost 5 bases to trimming and J lost 1 base, with 17 bases between them. The CDR3 is 16 amino acids. The CDR3 nucleotides read TGTGCCAGTAGTGACCCCAGAGGGGGAGTTAACTATGGCTACACCTTC. Its translation is CASSDPRGGVNYGYTF.

The V gene is TRBV28, the J gene TRBJ1-1; no reliable D call. Germline V gene sequence: CDR1 MDHEN, CDR2 SYDVKM. The CDR3 runs 13 residues. Trimming left V 3 bases short and J 0 bases short, with 5 bases between. The CDR3 sequence: CASSLPVNTEAFF. The DNA of the CDR3 is TGTGCCAGCAGTTTGCCGGTGAACACTGAAGCTTTCTTT.

The genes are TRBV27 and TRBJ2-5; TRBD2 aligns across 15 bases. The germline CDR1 and CDR2 sequences are MNHEY and SMNVEV (reference sequence). J was trimmed by 5 bases and V by 3 bases; bases with no gene match: 4. This CDR3 comprises 16 residues. The CDR3 DNA is TGTGCCAGCAGTTTTTCCGGGACTAGCGGGGGGGAGACCCAGTACTTC. Translated, it gives CASSFSGTSGGETQYF.

This chain uses TRBV4-2 with TRBJ1-6; D gene ambiguous. CDR3 length equals 15 residues. Germline loops: CDR1 LGHNA, CDR2 YNFKEQ. The V end was cut by 3 bases, the J end by 7 bases, with 13 bases between. CDR3 region: CASSHTTGENSPLHF. CDR3 bases: TGTGCCAGCAGCCACACCACCGGGGAGAATTCACCCCTCCACTTT.

The rearrangement links TRBV7-3 to TRBJ2-7, with D tentatively TRBD2 (6 bases). This CDR3 contains 15 residues. From germline, CDR1 is SGHTA and CDR2 FQGTGA. V gave up 1 base and J gave up 0 bases, with 10 bases separating them. The CDR3 DNA sequence: TGTGCCAGCAGCTTAAATGCCGGGAGCTCCTACGAGCAGTACTTC. Translated: CASSLNAGSSYEQYF.

V and J are TRBV30 and TRBJ1-3; D gene ambiguous. With 3 bases removed from V and 4 bases from J, the gap between germline ends came to 16 bases. Per germline, CDR1 GTSNPN and CDR2 SVGIG (reference sequence). This CDR3 has 15 amino acids. The CDR3 here is CAWSFESWEGNTIYF. As DNA, the CDR3 is TGTGCCTGGAGCTTTGAATCTTGGGAGGGAAACACCATATATTTT.

The chain joins TRBV20-1 to TRBJ2-7, with D unclear. The germline CDR1 and CDR2 sequences are DFQATT and SNEGSKA (reference sequence). CDR3 size: 11 residues. The germline V and J ends were trimmed by 2 bases and 1 base, with 3 bases remaining between them. The CDR3 loop reads CSARRSYEQYF. The CDR3 region has the DNA TGCAGTGCTAGACGGTCCTACGAGCAGTACTTC.

The V and J genes are TRBV7-8 and TRBJ2-2; possibly TRBD2 for D (7 bases). The CDR3 loop spans 15 amino acids. The germline V and J ends were trimmed by 7 bases and 7 bases, with 19 bases remaining between them. Germline lookup yields CDR1 SGHVS and CDR2 FQNEAQ. CDR3 bases: TGTGCCAGCACCCAGTGGGGGGGGCGAGTCGGGGAGCTGTTTTTT. Protein: CASTQWGGRVGELFF.

This clone came up a few times. The chain couples TRBV5-5 to TRBJ2-7; perhaps TRBD1 as D (5 bases). Germline V CDR1 and CDR2: SGHKS, YYEKEE (reference sequence). The CDR3 totals 15 residues. The ends were cut back, 0 bases at V and 0 bases at J, with 10 bases in the middle. The CDR3 here is CASSLGQSLSYEQYF. The CDR3, as DNA: TGTGCCAGCAGCTTGGGACAGTCCCTCTCCTACGAGCAGTACTTC.

This clone was detected only once. This chain joins TRBV3-1 (or the pseudogene TRBV3-2) and TRBJ1-3, with D possibly being TRBD1 (5 bases). The CDR3 spans 16 residues. Trimming shortened V by 4 bases and J by 1 base, and 14 bases separated the two germline ends. Per germline, CDR1 LGHDT and CDR2 YNNKEL (reference sequence). CDR3 protein: CASSPQGGISGNTIYF. The CDR3 coding sequence is TGTGCCAGCAGCCCTCAGGGAGGGATTTCTGGAAACACCATATATTTT.

The genes are TRBV9 and TRBJ1-6; D remains ambiguous. This CDR3 is 15 amino acids long. The germline V and J ends were trimmed by 6 bases and 0 bases, with 10 bases remaining between them. Germline assignment: CDR1 SGDLS and CDR2 YYNGEE. CDR3 nucleotides: TGTGCCAGCACTGGGCAGAGCTCCTATAATTCACCCCTCCACTTT. This codes for CASTGQSSYNSPLHF.

CDR3 sequence: CASSLTPTNTGELFF. The CDR3 bases are TGTGCCAGCAGCCTAACCCCAACCAACACCGGGGAGCTGTTTTTT. This sequence joins TRBV9 and TRBJ2-2; D is unclear. The V end was cut by 4 bases, the J end by 2 bases, with 12 bases between. Germline values: CDR1 SGDLS, CDR2 YYNGEE. There are 15 residues in the CDR3.

The rearrangement joins TRBV11-3 to TRBJ1-1; no firm D call. The CDR3 contains 13 residues. Trimming cost V 5 bases and J 4 bases, with 11 bases left between them. Germline-derived CDR1 and CDR2 are SGHNT and YENEEA. The CDR3 here is CASSPTSGTEAFF. The CDR3 DNA sequence: TGTGCCAGCAGCCCAACCTCGGGCACTGAAGCTTTCTTT.

V and J are TRBV29-1 and TRBJ2-7; the D gene is possibly TRBD2 (6 bases). CDR1 and CDR2 from the germline V gene are SQVTM and ANQGSEA. The CDR3 has 11 amino acids. V lost 3 bases, J lost 13 bases, and 16 bases lay in between. In nucleotides, the CDR3 is TGCAGCGTTGAGAGGGGACTGGAGCGTTACTTC. Translated, it gives CSVERGLERYF.

This chain connects TRBV14 to TRBJ2-5; D gene uncertain. The CDR3 has 15 amino acids. The germline gives CDR1 SGHDN, CDR2 FVKESK. V dropped 2 bases and J dropped 5 bases, with 15 bases sitting between them. The CDR3 bases are TGTGCCAGCAGCCAATACCTAGATGAGGTTGAGACCCAGTACTTC. Translating gives CASSQYLDEVETQYF.

This chain joins TRBV7-9 and TRBJ2-1, with 7 bases lining up with TRBD2. The length of the CDR3 is 18 residues. Per germline, CDR1 SEHNR and CDR2 FQNEAQ (reference sequence). The junction had 17 bases not matched to a gene; V was cut back by 5 bases and J by 4 bases. The CDR3 protein is CASSPGGLGGSAYNEQFF. In DNA, the CDR3 is TGTGCCAGCAGCCCGGGGGGATTGGGAGGATCGGCGTACAATGAGCAGTTCTTC.

As DNA, the CDR3 is TGTGCCAGCAGCTTAGGCAGGGGTCTAAACTATGGCTACACCTTC. It yields the protein CASSLGRGLNYGYTF. The V call is TRBV7-8, the J call TRBJ1-2, with D possibly being TRBD1 (6 bases). This CDR3 comprises 15 residues. Between the trimmed V and J ends, which lost 1 base and 2 bases, there was a span of 11 bases. Germline V gene data show CDR1 as SGHVS and CDR2 as FQNEAQ.